Each of the 6 T cell receptor beta chains below was sequenced from the same sample in a study of a mutant IDH1 vaccine in newly diagnosed glioma. Profiling relied on immunoSEQ multiplex PCR, and the TCRdb table lists in-frame clones only, not all of them. The sample lists some 100,000 clones; roughly 85% were seen once. Time point defined: baseline, week 1 (first vaccination visit). Treatment in this sample: pre-vaccination baseline after standard-of-care therapy. The sequencing used PBMCs, collected from a glioma patient treated with radiotherapy, temozolomide or both. The receptors derive from a woman aged 50 to 60 with glioma.

The rearrangement joins TRBV9 to TRBJ2-1; 7 positions agree with TRBD1. J was trimmed by 8 bases and V by 0 bases; bases with no gene match: 5. This CDR3 is 14 amino acids long. Germline V lookup: CDR1 SGDLS, CDR2 YYNGEE. CDR3: CASSVERGLYEQFF. The CDR3 DNA is TGTGCCAGCAGCGTAGAAAGGGGGCTGTATGAGCAGTTCTTC.

CDR3 region: CASSYRPDRDEQYF. DNA of the CDR3: TGTGCCAGCAGCTACCGACCGGACAGGGACGAGCAGTACTTC. The V and J genes are TRBV5-4 and TRBJ2-7; the match to TRBD1 covers 8 bases. Per germline, CDR1 SGHNT and CDR2 YYREEE (reference sequence). The CDR3 runs to 14 residues. Unmatched junction bases numbered 7, after V lost 3 bases and J lost 5 bases.

The rearrangement links TRBV7-9 to TRBJ1-2, with 10 bases matching TRBD1. Per the germline V gene, CDR1 is SEHNR and CDR2 is FQNEAQ (reference sequence). The CDR3 is 17 residues long. Losses at the gene ends were 6 bases for V and 8 bases for J; bases not matched to a gene: 18. The DNA for the CDR3 is TGTGCCAGCAGTTCGACGGACAGGGGGGGAACTTATCTCGGCTACACCTTC. Its translation is CASSSTDRGGTYLGYTF.

As DNA, the CDR3 is TGCGCCAGCAGTCAGGGCCCCTACGAGCAGTACTTC. Protein sequence: CASSQGPYEQYF. This chain links TRBV23-1 with TRBJ2-7; D remains ambiguous. TRBV23-1 is noted as an ORF with a role that remains uncertain. This CDR3 has 12 amino acids. V shed 3 bases and J shed 2 bases, with 5 bases lying between them.

The chain recombines TRBV29-1 with TRBJ1-1; the D gene is possibly TRBD1 (5 bases). The germline V and J ends were trimmed by 1 base and 3 bases, with 15 bases remaining between them. Germline CDR1 reads SQVTM; CDR2 reads ANQGSEA. The CDR3 is made up of 15 amino acids. The chain's CDR3 is CSVEALGRDHTEAFF. DNA of the CDR3: TGCAGCGTTGAAGCCCTTGGCAGGGATCACACTGAAGCTTTCTTT.

The table lists this clone with a few counts. DNA of the CDR3: TGTGCCAGTGGGAACGGCGCTTTCTTT. It codes for CASGNGAFF. The chain uses TRBV19 and TRBJ1-1; the D is unclear. Looked up from germline, CDR1 is LNHDA and CDR2 is SQIVND (reference sequence). V lost 8 bases and J lost 11, with 9 bases in between. The CDR3 has 9 residues.